This T cell receptor (beta chain) was sequenced during a study of blood T cell repertoires in COVID-19. Background on the study: The United States, Italy and Spain supplied acute and convalescent COVID-19 samples. Sources were T cells, B-cell-depleted T cells, or PBMCs; the material itself was cDNA or gDNA.

The authors' processing: Estimation of nucleated cell counts was performed using reference gene primer amplification. Here immunoSEQ multiplex PCR was the method, and the copy in TCRdb shows in-frame clones only, minus some. Clone size and the V and J calls come from that table; the DNA yielded D and trimming. Here the sample spans around 150,000 clones, roughly 80% being singletons. V lost 3 bases, J lost 0 bases, and 12 bases lay in between. Germline-derived CDR1 and CDR2 are MNHEY and SMNVEV (reference sequence). CDR3 length: 16 amino acids. Source material: peripheral blood. This chain uses TRBV27 with TRBJ1-3; possible D gene TRBD1, 5 bases. The receptor's source is a man aged 65-85 years with acute or convalescent COVID-19. The CDR3 loop is CASSLGQGYSGNTIYF. The CDR3 region has the DNA TGTGCCAGCAGTTTGGGGCAGGGATACTCTGGAAACACCATATATTTT.